This T cell receptor beta chain was sequenced for a study of T cell changes during pregnancy in multiple sclerosis (dated by TCRdb to between 2017 and 2020). Study-wide context: The study examined how the T cell repertoire changed over the course of pregnancy in women with multiple sclerosis.

Preparation of the library involved the immunoSEQ multiplex PCR assay. TCRdb limited this immuneACCESS table to in-frame rearrangements with V and J called. A share of clones is missing; checked studies link under half to unresolved V genes, and the rest is unexplained. The sample records around 13,000 clones, around 88% of which are singletons. The top ten clonotypes cover 6.5% to 8.5% of the sample. The germline V gene specifies SGHTA as CDR1 and FQGTGA as CDR2. Clipping removes 5 bases from V and 8 bases from J, with 7 as the unmatched junction base count. Measured from the cysteine to the phenylalanine, the CDR3 is 15 residues long. Only the CDR3 DNA stays, 45 bases, in frame from base 1. This clone has only one observation. The antigen this receptor binds is unknown. Base qualities are not at hand, and no much larger clone is one base apart.

The sequence was obtained from a female donor in good health, enrolled as a control in a pregnancy study. This material consisted of CD8+ T cells from peripheral blood mononuclear cells, taken in the second trimester of pregnancy. The V and J segments used are TRBV7-3 and TRBJ2-1, with TRBD2 identical over 12 junction bases. The DNA sequence reads TGTGCCAGCAGCCCCGGACTAGCGGGAACCCATGAGCAGTTCTTC. The encoded protein is CASSPGLAGTHEQFF.